The 20 T cell receptor beta chains given below trace back to one sample, sequenced in a study of T cell responses to AZD1222 COVID-19 vaccine. Using immunoSEQ multiplex PCR, the repertoire was profiled, and TCRdb retains in-frame clones only, with some absent. The sample shows fewer than 110,000 clones, 75% to 95% of them seen only once. This material consisted of peripheral blood, taken 28 days after the second AZD1222 dose. Receptor source: an adult who received the AZD1222 COVID-19 vaccine.

J is TRBJ2-1 and V is TRBV30; TRBD2 matches 8 bases. CDR3 length: 15 amino acids. The V segment lost 0 bases and the J segment 0 bases; nucleotides outside the gene matches: 1. CDR1 and CDR2 from the germline V gene are GTSNPN and SVGIG (reference sequence). This CDR3 reads CAWSVGTSSYNEQFF. The CDR3 region has the DNA TGTGCCTGGAGTGTAGGGACTAGCTCCTACAATGAGCAGTTCTTC.

V and J are TRBV6-5 and TRBJ2-7; 8 nucleotides line up with TRBD2. CDR1 MNHEY and CDR2 SVGAGI come from the germline V gene. The ends lost 6 bases at V and 6 bases at J; junction bases unmatched: 10. The CDR3 spans 14 residues. DNA for the CDR3: TGTGCCAGCAGGCCGGGACTAGAGTTCTCCGAGCAGTACTTC. Its protein is CASRPGLEFSEQYF.

The chain combines TRBV6-1 with TRBJ1-1, with D tentatively TRBD1 (5 bases). CDR1 MNHNS and CDR2 SASEGT come from the germline V gene. V was clipped by 6 bases and J by 5 bases, with 16 bases between them. This CDR3 spans 14 amino acids. The CDR3 nucleotides read TGTGCCAGCAGAGACCAGGGCCAGTGGACTGAAGCTTTCTTT. Protein product: CASRDQGQWTEAFF.

The genes are TRBV30 and TRBJ1-1; D is unresolved. The CDR3 sequence is 12 residues long. Germline V CDR1 and CDR2: GTSNPN, SVGIG (reference sequence). Deletions cut 4 bases from V and 2 bases from J, with 8 bases between. The CDR3 loop reads CAWIGLNTEAFF. CDR3 sequence (DNA): TGTGCCTGGATCGGCTTAAACACTGAAGCTTTCTTT. Using reference TRBV30 and TRBJ1-1 for the parts outside the CDR3, the full variable domain is SQTIHQWPATLVQPVGSPLSLECTVEGTSNPNLYWYRQAAGRGLQLLFYSVGIGQISSEVPQNLSASRPQDRQFILSSKKLLLSDSGFYLCAWIGLNTEAFFGQGTRLTVV.

This chain uses TRBV2 with TRBJ2-1; 14 bases are a match to TRBD2. The CDR3 is 17 residues long. Germline loops: CDR1 SNHLY, CDR2 FYNNEI. V lost 6 bases, J lost 7 bases, and 11 bases stayed unmatched. The DNA for the CDR3 is TGTGCCAGCAGGAACCCGACTAGCGGGGGGGCTTATAATGAGCAGTTCTTC. Protein product: CASRNPTSGGAYNEQFF. Using reference TRBV2 and TRBJ2-1 for the parts outside the CDR3, the full variable domain is EPEVTQTPSHQVTQMGQEVILRCVPISNHLYFYWYRQILGQKVEFLVSFYNNEISEKSEIFDDQFSVERPDGSNFTLKIRSTKLEDSAMYFCASRNPTSGGAYNEQFFGPGTRLTVL.

The chain couples TRBV6-5 to TRBJ2-1; D not certain. V lost 5 bases and J 8 bases, leaving 10 bases between the germline ends. The CDR3 is 12 residues long. Germline CDR1 and CDR2: MNHEY and SVGAGI. The CDR3 reads CASSHPLDEQFF. Here the CDR3 DNA reads TGTGCCAGCAGTCACCCTCTGGATGAGCAGTTCTTC.

The chain joins TRBV30 to TRBJ2-7; TRBD1 aligns across 10 bases. Germline CDR1 and CDR2: GTSNPN and SVGIG (reference sequence). This CDR3 region has 15 residues. V was pared by 3 bases and J by 9 bases, with 14 bases of the junction left unmatched. The CDR3 loop reads CAWRITGTGEEGQYF. The CDR3 DNA reads TGTGCCTGGAGAATCACCGGGACAGGGGAGGAAGGGCAGTACTTC.

The CDR3 DNA reads TGTGCCAGCAGCTTAGAAACTACGAACACCGGGGAGCTGTTTTTT. Encoded protein: CASSLETTNTGELFF. This chain connects TRBV7-8 to TRBJ2-2; D not certain. CDR1 is SGHVS, CDR2 FQNEAQ, per germline. The CDR3 sequence is 15 residues long. Trimming removed 1 base at V and 0 bases at J, with 6 bases between. The whole variable domain, filled in from reference TRBV7-8 and TRBJ2-2, reads GAGVSQSPRYKVAKRGQDVALRCDPISGHVSLFWYQQALGQGPEFLTYFQNEAQLDKSGLPSDRFFAERPEGSVSTLKIQRTQQEDSAVYLCASSLETTNTGELFFGEGSRLTVL.

V gene TRBV2 combines with J gene TRBJ2-1; D unclear. The CDR3 totals 11 residues. Germline V gives CDR1 SNHLY, CDR2 FYNNEI. The ends were cut back, 8 bases at V and 8 bases at J, with 10 bases in the middle. CDR3 DNA: TGTGCCAGCCACGGGTTGGATGAGCAGTTCTTC. This codes for CASHGLDEQFF.

In DNA form, the CDR3 reads TGTGCCAGCAGCTTTGGGGGAGCGGGGGGTAATGAGCAGTTCTTC. The encoded protein is CASSFGGAGGNEQFF. The chain is built from TRBV5-4 and TRBJ2-1; 9 bases agree with TRBD2. Germline CDR1 is SGHNT and CDR2 is YYREEE (reference sequence). This CDR3 region has 15 residues. The J segment lost 7 bases and the V segment lost 2 bases, leaving 7 bases of the junction unmatched.

This clone has only a few counts. The chain has TRBV10-3 and TRBJ2-3, with TRBD2 matching 10 bases. V lost 8 bases, J lost 4 bases, and 6 bases stayed unmatched. The CDR3 contains 14 residues. CDR1 is ENHRY and CDR2 is SYGVKD in the germline V gene. As DNA, the CDR3 is TGTGCCATCGGGGGACTAGCGAGGGCAGATACGCAGTATTTT. It translates to CAIGGLARADTQYF.

This sequence joins TRBV19 and TRBJ1-2; 8 nucleotides agree with TRBD1. V lost 8 bases, J lost 5 bases, and 10 bases stayed unmatched. Germline V gene sequence: CDR1 LNHDA, CDR2 SQIVND (reference sequence). The CDR3 spans 14 residues. CDR3 residues: CASFRQGRSYGYTF. The CDR3 DNA reads TGTGCCAGTTTCCGACAGGGGAGAAGTTATGGCTACACCTTC.

The rearrangement links TRBV28 to TRBJ1-2, with 10 bases identical to TRBD1. This CDR3 contains 13 residues. J lost 8 bases, V lost 7 bases, and 7 bases had no gene match. CDR1 and CDR2 from the germline V gene are MDHEN and SYDVKM. In nucleotides, the CDR3 is TGTGCCAGCATTCTGACAGGGGGCCGGGGCTACACCTTC. Translation gives CASILTGGRGYTF.

The chain links TRBV6-5 to TRBJ1-2; unclear D gene. Germline values: CDR1 MNHEY, CDR2 SVGAGI. There are 15 residues in the CDR3. The V end lost 4 bases, the J end lost 0 bases, and 12 bases lay between the germline ends. In DNA form, the CDR3 reads TGTGCCAGCAGTTCCACCATGGCAGCTAACTATGGCTACACCTTC. Translated, it gives CASSSTMAANYGYTF.

V and J are TRBV2 and TRBJ1-5, with 9 bases that match TRBD1. Germline V gene lookup returns CDR1 SNHLY and CDR2 FYNNEI. V was clipped by 0 bases and J by 6 bases; unmatched bases: 3. This CDR3 comprises 15 residues. CDR3 sequence: CASSEADRGVQPQHF. The CDR3 nucleotides are TGTGCCAGCAGTGAAGCAGACAGGGGGGTTCAGCCCCAGCATTTT.

The gene calls are TRBV5-5 and TRBJ1-4, with D unresolved. Trimming took 0 bases from V and 4 from J, leaving 13 bases between them. Germline V gene lookup returns CDR1 SGHKS and CDR2 YYEKEE (reference sequence). This CDR3 has 16 residues. CDR3 sequence: CASSLAPGLDNEKLFF. The CDR3 DNA sequence: TGTGCCAGCAGCTTGGCCCCCGGGCTAGATAATGAAAAACTGTTTTTT. Complete variable domain (other parts from reference TRBV5-5 and TRBJ1-4): DAGVTQSPTHLIKTRGQQVTLRCSPISGHKSVSWYQQVLGQGPQFIFQYYEKEERGRGNFPDRFSARQFPNYSSELNVNALLLGDSALYLCASSLAPGLDNEKLFFGSGTQLSVL.

This clone has a single count. Other DNA sequences within the sample encode an identical CDR3. The chain is built from TRBV12-3 or TRBV12-4 and TRBJ1-1; D uncertain. Trimming shortened V by 1 base and J by 4 bases, and 1 base separated the two germline ends. This CDR3 has 11 amino acids. The CDR3 nucleotides are TGTGCCAGCAGTTTAGGCACTGAAGCTTTCTTT. Protein sequence: CASSLGTEAFF.

The gene calls are TRBV14 and TRBJ1-2, with 8 nucleotides matching TRBD1. V lost 0 bases and J lost 8; bases outside the gene matches: 8. CDR1 SGHDN and CDR2 FVKESK come from the germline V gene. This CDR3 has 15 residues. The CDR3 DNA reads TGTGCCAGCAGCCAAGATGCAGGGGGCGGCTTCGGCTACACCTTC. It yields the protein CASSQDAGGGFGYTF.

The chain has TRBV18 and TRBJ2-1; D is perhaps TRBD2 (6 bases). V was shortened by 6 bases and J by 9 bases, with 27 bases between the two germline ends. Germline loops: CDR1 KGHSH, CDR2 LQKENI. This CDR3 is built from 17 residues. The CDR3 is CASSLSPRGGESPEQFF. CDR3 sequence (DNA): TGTGCCAGCTCGCTAAGTCCACGAGGCGGGGAGAGTCCTGAGCAGTTCTTC.

The V gene is TRBV5-3, the J gene TRBJ2-1; 11 bases are a match to TRBD2. TRBV5-3 is given ORF status, its function remaining uncertain. J lost 7 bases, V lost 2 bases, and 5 bases had no gene match. The CDR3 covers 15 residues. CDR3 in DNA: TGTGCCAGAAGCTTTTTAGCGGGAGGGAAAAATGAGCAGTTCTTC. Translated: CARSFLAGGKNEQFF.